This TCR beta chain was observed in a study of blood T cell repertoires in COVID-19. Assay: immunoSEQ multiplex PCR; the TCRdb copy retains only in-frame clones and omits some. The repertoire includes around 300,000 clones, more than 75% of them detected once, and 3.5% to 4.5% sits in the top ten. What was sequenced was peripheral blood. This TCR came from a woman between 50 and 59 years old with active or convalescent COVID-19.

CDR3 protein: CASSNGGEDYGYTF. The CDR3 DNA sequence: TGTGCCAGCAGCAACGGGGGGGAGGACTATGGCTACACCTTC. The rearrangement links TRBV21-1 to TRBJ1-2. TRBV21-1 is flagged as a pseudogene. The CDR3 totals 14 residues.